Following are 21 T cell receptor beta chains from one sample sequenced in a study of blood T cell repertoires in COVID-19. Clones were sequenced by immunoSEQ multiplex PCR, and TCRdb holds only the in-frame ones, with some missing. The profile shows 290,000 or so clones, around 86% of them singletons. Sequencing was done on a sample of peripheral blood. All receptors come from a man between 65 and 79 years old with acute or convalescent COVID-19.

With regard to this clone: An end of the junction does not agree with germline; a read error may underlie this. Other DNA sequences in the sample encode the same CDR3. The chain couples TRBV30 to TRBJ2-2, with 8 bases that match TRBD1. The germline V gene has CDR1 GTSNPN and CDR2 SVGIG (reference sequence). The CDR3 spans 18 residues. The CDR3 nucleotides are TGCGCCTGGAGTGTAGTGTGGGGACAGGCGTCGGACACCGGGGAGCTGTTTTTT. Amino acids: CAWSVVWGQASDTGELFF.

A few counts support this clone. The J gene is TRBJ2-5, the V gene TRBV19; 9 bases map to TRBD1. Germline CDR1 LNHDA, CDR2 SQIVND (reference sequence). This CDR3 comprises 14 residues. Germline trimming cut 10 bases from V and 5 bases from J; bases unmatched to any gene: 11. This CDR3 is CAISQGAGIETQYF. The DNA of the CDR3 is TGTGCCATCTCACAGGGGGCGGGAATCGAGACCCAGTACTTC. Together with reference TRBV19 and TRBJ2-5, the CDR3 gives the full variable domain: DGGITQSPKYLFRKEGQNVTLSCEQNLNHDAMYWYRQDPGQGLRLIYYSQIVNDFQKGDIAEGYSVSREKKESFPLTVTSAQKNPTAFYLCAISQGAGIETQYFGPGTRLLVL.

This chain connects TRBV5-4 to TRBJ2-5; a weak D match, TRBD2 (6 bases). There are 13 residues in the CDR3. The germline V and J ends were trimmed by 0 bases and 4 bases, with 7 bases remaining between them. The germline V gene has CDR1 SGHNT and CDR2 YYREEE (reference sequence). The CDR3 here is CASSLDGGETQYF. In nucleotides, the CDR3 is TGTGCCAGCAGCTTGGACGGGGGAGAGACCCAGTACTTC.

V usage is TRBV12-5 and J usage is TRBJ2-3; 8 nucleotides agree with TRBD1. The CDR3 extends over 16 amino acids. V dropped 0 bases and J dropped 1; count of bases not matched to a gene: 3. Germline values: CDR1 LGHNT, CDR2 FRNRAP. The CDR3 loop is CASGLVLGQGTDTQYF. DNA for the CDR3: TGTGCTAGTGGTTTGGTACTGGGACAGGGCACAGATACGCAGTATTTT.

This chain links TRBV15 with TRBJ2-3; D perhaps matches TRBD2 (6 bases). Deletions cut 0 bases from V and 4 bases from J, with 11 bases between. The germline V gene has CDR1 LNHNV and CDR2 YYDKDF (reference sequence). The CDR3 length is 15 residues. This chain's CDR3 is CATSRDRSGADTQYF. The CDR3 nucleotides are TGTGCCACCAGCAGAGATCGGTCGGGAGCAGATACGCAGTATTTT.

V gene TRBV4-3 combines with J gene TRBJ2-4, with 8 nucleotides matching TRBD2. The CDR3 loop spans 17 amino acids. CDR1 LGHNA and CDR2 YSLEER come from the germline V gene. The V segment lost 1 base and the J segment 0 bases; nucleotides outside the gene matches: 5. CDR3 in amino acids: CASSQVMTSAAKNIQYF. CDR3 nucleotides: TGCGCCAGCAGCCAAGTCATGACTAGCGCAGCCAAAAACATTCAGTACTTC.

V gene TRBV5-4 combines with J gene TRBJ2-5, with no clear D. Between the trimmed V and J ends, which lost 2 bases and 2 bases, there was a span of 16 bases. In germline, CDR1 is SGHNT, CDR2 YYREEE (reference sequence). The CDR3 runs 16 residues. The CDR3 DNA reads TGTGCCAGCAGCTTTAGGTCAGGCAGTTTGCAAGAGACCCAGTACTTC. Amino acid sequence: CASSFRSGSLQETQYF.

The chain employs TRBV7-9 and TRBJ1-2, with 12 positions matching TRBD1. CDR3 length: 15 amino acids. V lost 5 bases to trimming and J lost 4 bases; unmatched junction nucleotides: 5. Germline V gene lookup returns CDR1 SEHNR and CDR2 FQNEAQ (reference sequence). This CDR3 reads CASSEGQGAFYGYTF. The CDR3 bases are TGTGCCAGCAGCGAGGGACAGGGGGCTTTCTATGGCTACACCTTC.

The DNA for the CDR3 is TGCGCCAGCAGCCAAGCAAGTGGGACTAGCTCCTACAATGAGCAGTTCTTC. Protein product: CASSQASGTSSYNEQFF. V gene TRBV4-3 combines with J gene TRBJ2-1; 8 bases are a match to TRBD2. This CDR3 region has 17 residues. The V gene end was trimmed by 1 base and the J gene end by 0 bases; junction bases not matched to a gene: 5. CDR1 is LGHNA, CDR2 YSLEER, per germline.

This sequence joins TRBV30 and TRBJ2-5; a possible D gene is TRBD2 (5 bases). The CDR3 has 13 residues. CDR1 is GTSNPN and CDR2 is SVGIG in the germline V gene (reference sequence). The V gene lost 6 bases and the J gene lost 1 base, with 12 bases spanning the gap. CDR3 loop: CACGIIFQETQYF. CDR3 DNA sequence: TGTGCCTGCGGGATAATATTCCAAGAGACCCAGTACTTC.

This sequence joins TRBV4-1 and TRBJ1-6; the match to TRBD1 covers 7 bases. V shed 4 bases and J 6 bases; nucleotides not matched to a gene: 9. CDR3 size: 16 residues. Germline CDR1 and CDR2: MGHRA and YSYEKL. CDR3 DNA: TGCGCCAGCAGCCCATATTCGACAGGGCGTAATTCACCCCTCCACTTT. Translating gives CASSPYSTGRNSPLHF.

This clone came up a few times. This sequence joins TRBV27 and TRBJ1-2, with 8 bases fitting TRBD1. V was pared by 3 bases and J by 5 bases, with 2 bases of the junction left unmatched. This CDR3 spans 13 amino acids. The germline CDR1 and CDR2 sequences are MNHEY and SMNVEV (reference sequence). CDR3 protein: CASSFRQGYGYTF. The CDR3 DNA follows: TGTGCCAGCAGTTTTCGACAGGGGTATGGCTACACCTTC.

The chain couples TRBV5-1 to TRBJ2-2; 8 bases are shared with TRBD1. Germline CDR1 and CDR2: SGHRS and YFSETQ. V shed 4 bases and J 3 bases; nucleotides not matched to a gene: 5. The CDR3 has 15 amino acids. The CDR3 sequence: CASSHTGGDTGELFF. The DNA of the CDR3 is TGCGCCAGCAGCCACACAGGGGGAGACACCGGGGAGCTGTTTTTT.

The chain joins TRBV5-4 to TRBJ2-1, with a possible D match to TRBD2 (5 bases). Germline CDR1 reads SGHNT; CDR2 reads YYREEE (reference sequence). This CDR3 comprises 15 residues. V lost 4 bases to trimming and J lost 4 bases, with 15 bases between them. The CDR3, as DNA: TGTGCCAGCAGCCCGGACTTGGAACCGTACAATGAGCAGTTCTTC. Amino acids: CASSPDLEPYNEQFF.

The chain joins TRBV30 to TRBJ1-5; 7 bases fit TRBD1. V lost 4 bases, J lost 1 base, and 7 bases stayed unmatched. The germline CDR1 and CDR2 sequences are GTSNPN and SVGIG (reference sequence). The CDR3 has 15 amino acids. Here the CDR3 DNA reads TGTGCCTGGAACCACAGGGGCGGAAGCAATCAGCCCCAGCATTTT. Translated, it gives CAWNHRGGSNQPQHF.

With respect to this clone: Distinct nucleotide sequences in the sample also encode this CDR3. The chain recombines TRBV5-1 with TRBJ1-1, with TRBD1 as a possible D gene (5 bases). The CDR3 runs to 15 residues. V was clipped by 0 bases and J by 2 bases, with 11 bases between them. Germline loops: CDR1 SGHRS, CDR2 YFSETQ. The CDR3 sequence: CASSLDAGVNTEAFF. The CDR3 DNA follows: TGCGCCAGCAGCTTGGATGCGGGGGTAAACACTGAAGCTTTCTTT.

The chain employs TRBV29-1 and TRBJ2-7; TRBD2 matches 12 bases. The CDR3 loop spans 16 amino acids. Germline lookup yields CDR1 SQVTM and CDR2 ANQGSEA. The V segment lost 5 bases and the J segment 4 bases; nucleotides outside the gene matches: 12. This chain's CDR3 is CSVCHSLAGGRYEQYF. CDR3 DNA sequence: TGCAGCGTTTGCCACTCACTAGCGGGAGGCAGGTACGAGCAGTACTTC.

The chain has TRBV30 and TRBJ2-3; TRBD1 agrees at 10 bases. The CDR3 is 13 amino acids. V shed 8 bases and J 3 bases; nucleotides not matched to a gene: 5. The germline CDR1 and CDR2 sequences are GTSNPN and SVGIG (reference sequence). In DNA form, the CDR3 reads TGTGCCGGGGACAGGGGAAGGACAGATACGCAGTATTTT. Translated, it gives CAGDRGRTDTQYF.

The CDR3 DNA follows: TGTGCCACCAGCAGAGAAGGGGGCCTTAACACCGGGGAGCTGTTTTTT. This translates into CATSREGGLNTGELFF. The gene calls are TRBV15 and TRBJ2-2; 7 nucleotides line up with TRBD1. Germline V CDR1 and CDR2: LNHNV, YYDKDF (reference sequence). V lost 0 bases to trimming and J lost 2 bases; unmatched junction nucleotides: 3. This CDR3 comprises 16 residues.

V gene TRBV7-2 combines with J gene TRBJ1-1; D call uncertain. The CDR3 extends over 12 amino acids. Germline V gene sequence: CDR1 SGHTA, CDR2 FQGNSA. Deletions cut 5 bases from V and 6 bases from J, with 10 bases between. DNA for the CDR3: TGTGCCAGCAGCCCAGACGGGGCTGAAGCTTTCTTT. Amino acids: CASSPDGAEAFF.

Ten or more counts support this clone. The chain has TRBV4-1 and TRBJ1-2, with TRBD1 matching over 7 bases. Germline V gene lookup returns CDR1 MGHRA and CDR2 YSYEKL. CDR3 length equals 15 residues. Losses at the gene ends were 4 bases for V and 0 bases for J; bases not matched to a gene: 5. The CDR3, as DNA: TGCGCCAGCAGCCTCAGGGGGGCCACTAACTATGGCTACACCTTC. Encoded protein: CASSLRGATNYGYTF.